The 19 T cell receptor beta chains below all came from one sample that was sequenced in a study of cytomegalovirus exposure and HLA in healthy donors. Vbeta (60) and Jbeta (13) primers were used in the PCR. Libraries were prepared by immunoSEQ multiplex PCR; TCRdb keeps only in-frame clonotypes and omits some of them. Of 160,000 or so clones detected, about 80% appear once; the ten largest clones hold 8% to 10%. Sequencing was done on a sample of PBMCs. These receptors all stem from a man aged 18 to 35 in good health and CMV-seropositive.

In DNA form, the CDR3 reads TGTGCCAGCAGTTGGGGTGGGGGGTTGGATGGCTACACCTTC. Residues: CASSWGGGLDGYTF. J is TRBJ1-2 and V is TRBV6-5; D might be TRBD1 (5 bases). This CDR3 has 14 residues. V was pared by 4 bases and J by 6 bases, with 15 bases between. Germline values: CDR1 MNHEY, CDR2 SVGAGI.

CDR3 nucleotide sequence: TGTGCCAGCAGCTTTTCGGGATTTAACACTGAAGCTTTCTTT. Its protein product is CASSFSGFNTEAFF. The chain has TRBV7-2 and TRBJ1-1; no clear D. V lost 3 bases and J lost 2, with 10 bases in between. The CDR3 consists of 14 residues. Per germline, CDR1 SGHTA and CDR2 FQGNSA.

Comment on this clone: In the same sample, other DNA sequences code for this CDR3. J is TRBJ2-7 and V is TRBV5-1, with D unclear. The CDR3 is 12 residues long. V lost 3 bases and J 0 bases, leaving 4 bases between the germline ends. CDR1 is SGHRS and CDR2 is YFSETQ in the germline V gene. The CDR3 region has the DNA TGCGCCAGCAGCTCGAGCTCCTACGAGCAGTACTTC. This translates into CASSSSSYEQYF.

The chain is built from TRBV19 and TRBJ2-3, with D perhaps TRBD2 (6 bases). CDR3 length equals 14 residues. From germline, CDR1 is LNHDA and CDR2 SQIVND (reference sequence). V dropped 3 bases and J dropped 5 bases, with 12 bases sitting between them. The CDR3 protein is CASSITLAGDTQYF. CDR3 sequence (DNA): TGTGCCAGTAGTATCACACTAGCCGGAGATACGCAGTATTTT.

This clone showed up just a few times. V is TRBV11-2 and J is TRBJ2-3, with 8 bases that match TRBD2. Germline V gene sequence: CDR1 SGHAT, CDR2 FQNNGV. V trimming: 8 bases; J trimming: 0 bases; junction bases outside the gene matches: 10. This CDR3 spans 16 amino acids. The CDR3 loop is CASGSREGVSTDTQYF. The CDR3 bases are TGTGCCAGCGGATCTCGGGAGGGGGTGAGCACAGATACGCAGTATTTT.

This clone has only one observation. The chain has TRBV13 and TRBJ2-5; the D gene is possibly TRBD2 (7 bases). The tail of the sequence fits TRBJ2-7 better, so the J call may be wrong. In germline, CDR1 is PRHDT, CDR2 FYEKMQ (reference sequence). This CDR3 is 15 amino acids long. CDR3 sequence: CASSRRGTNYYEQYF. The CDR3 nucleotides read TGTGCCAGCAGTCGGAGGGGGACTAACTACTACGAGCAGTACTTC.

The chain is built from TRBV6-5 and TRBJ1-5; 8 bases align to TRBD1. V lost 7 bases to trimming and J lost 6 bases; unmatched junction nucleotides: 8. This CDR3 is 14 amino acids long. Germline CDR1 MNHEY, CDR2 SVGAGI. CDR3 in amino acids: CASKGTGIIQPQHF. CDR3 bases: TGTGCCAGCAAAGGGACAGGAATAATTCAGCCCCAGCATTTT.

CDR3 DNA: TGTGCCAGCAGCTTGTGGAGGCAGGCATCAACTAATGAAAAACTGTTTTTT. It yields the protein CASSLWRQASTNEKLFF. V and J are TRBV5-6 and TRBJ1-4; D gene uncertain. Trimming took off 1 base at V and 0 bases at J, with 13 bases between the two ends. The CDR3 extends over 17 amino acids. Germline V gene sequence: CDR1 SGHDT, CDR2 YYEEEE.

The chain links TRBV7-2 to TRBJ2-3; D not resolved. CDR1 and CDR2 from the germline V gene are SGHTA and FQGNSA. The V end lost 0 bases, the J end lost 2 bases, and 3 bases lay between the germline ends. The CDR3 runs to 13 residues. The DNA of the CDR3 is TGTGCCAGCAGCTTAGCTATCACAGATACGCAGTATTTT. Translating gives CASSLAITDTQYF. The full variable domain, with the rest looked up from reference TRBV7-2 and TRBJ2-3, is GAGVSQSPSNKVTEKGKDVELRCDPISGHTALYWYRQSLGQGLEFLIYFQGNSAPDKSGLPSDRFSAERTGGSVSTLTIQRTQQEDSAVYLCASSLAITDTQYFGPGTRLTVL.

This sequence joins TRBV7-2 and TRBJ2-5, with a tentative D call TRBD1 (6 bases). The germline CDR1 and CDR2 sequences are SGHTA and FQGNSA. The CDR3 length is 16 residues. The germline V and J ends were trimmed by 2 bases and 4 bases, with 17 bases remaining between them. Here the CDR3 reads CASSLMGHGRGETQYF. CDR3 DNA: TGTGCCAGCAGCTTAATGGGACACGGGCGAGGAGAGACCCAGTACTTC.

The chain uses TRBV5-6 and TRBJ1-1; D may be TRBD1 (6 bases). V shed 0 bases and J shed 5 bases, with 11 bases lying between them. Germline CDR1 SGHDT, CDR2 YYEEEE. The CDR3 spans 14 residues. DNA of the CDR3: TGTGCCAGCAGCTTGGGGACAGCAATAACTGAAGCTTTCTTT. It codes for CASSLGTAITEAFF.

The chain recombines TRBV5-1 with TRBJ1-2; D is unclear. Trimming shortened V by 3 bases and J by 3 bases, and 18 bases separated the two germline ends. Looked up from germline, CDR1 is SGHRS and CDR2 is YFSETQ. CDR3 length: 16 amino acids. The CDR3: CASSWSRQKQHYGYTF. CDR3 coding DNA: TGCGCCAGCAGCTGGTCCCGTCAAAAACAGCACTATGGCTACACCTTC.

The chain combines TRBV2 with TRBJ2-7; TRBD1 might be the D (5 bases). V dropped 0 bases and J dropped 1 base, with 13 bases sitting between them. Germline-derived CDR1 and CDR2 are SNHLY and FYNNEI. There are 16 residues in the CDR3. Written as DNA, the CDR3 is TGTGCCAGCAGTGAAGCGGCCAGGGAATTATCCTACGAGCAGTACTTC. This translates into CASSEAARELSYEQYF. Combining the CDR3 with reference TRBV2 and TRBJ2-7 gives the whole variable domain EPEVTQTPSHQVTQMGQEVILRCVPISNHLYFYWYRQILGQKVEFLVSFYNNEISEKSEIFDDQFSVERPDGSNFTLKIRSTKLEDSAMYFCASSEAARELSYEQYFGPGTRLTVT.

The rearrangement uses TRBV19 and TRBJ2-5; 10 nucleotides agree with TRBD1. V dropped 4 bases and J dropped 3; count of bases not matched to a gene: 5. Germline V gene data show CDR1 as LNHDA and CDR2 as SQIVND (reference sequence). This CDR3 is 15 amino acids long. The CDR3 loop is CASSTGQGGEETQYF. CDR3 coding DNA: TGTGCCAGTAGTACCGGACAGGGGGGAGAAGAGACCCAGTACTTC.

The sample holds a few counts of this clone. The chain employs TRBV7-6 and TRBJ1-5, with D possibly being TRBD1 (6 bases). This CDR3 comprises 14 residues. Germline CDR1 reads SGHVS; CDR2 reads FNYEAQ. The V and J ends lost 2 bases and 7 bases respectively, with 12 bases between them. The CDR3 sequence: CASSLQQGGQPQHF. Here the CDR3 DNA reads TGTGCCAGCAGCTTACAACAGGGCGGGCAGCCCCAGCATTTT.

The chain links TRBV19 to TRBJ2-7, with 12 bases identical to TRBD2. V dropped 2 bases and J dropped 4; count of bases not matched to a gene: 9. Per the germline V gene, CDR1 is LNHDA and CDR2 is SQIVND (reference sequence). This CDR3 comprises 17 residues. CDR3 residues: CASSIQIETSGSYEQYF. CDR3 sequence (DNA): TGTGCCAGTAGTATACAAATAGAGACTAGCGGGAGTTACGAGCAGTACTTC.

This rearrangement joins TRBV18 to TRBJ2-7; 9 bases align to TRBD1. After removal of 8 bases from V and 6 bases from J, the junction contained 11 bases not matched to a gene. The germline CDR1 and CDR2 sequences are KGHSH and LQKENI. This CDR3 contains 14 residues. In DNA form, the CDR3 reads TGTGCCAGCCTCCCGACAGGGGGTGAGGTCGAGCAGTACTTC. It yields the protein CASLPTGGEVEQYF.

CDR3 amino acids: CASSFDTGELFF. Written as DNA, the CDR3 is TGCGCCAGCAGCTTCGACACCGGGGAGCTGTTTTTT. The V and J genes are TRBV5-1 and TRBJ2-2, with D uncertain. Trimming took 2 bases from V and 3 from J, leaving 2 bases between them. The CDR3 has 12 residues. Germline values: CDR1 SGHRS, CDR2 YFSETQ.

V gene TRBV6-1 combines with J gene TRBJ2-5, with D maybe TRBD2 (6 bases). The V gene lost 8 bases and the J gene lost 3 bases, with 10 bases spanning the gap. Germline lookup yields CDR1 MNHNS and CDR2 SASEGT. This CDR3 region has 12 residues. The CDR3 protein is CASVREKETQYF. CDR3 in DNA: TGTGCCAGCGTTCGGGAGAAAGAGACCCAGTACTTC.